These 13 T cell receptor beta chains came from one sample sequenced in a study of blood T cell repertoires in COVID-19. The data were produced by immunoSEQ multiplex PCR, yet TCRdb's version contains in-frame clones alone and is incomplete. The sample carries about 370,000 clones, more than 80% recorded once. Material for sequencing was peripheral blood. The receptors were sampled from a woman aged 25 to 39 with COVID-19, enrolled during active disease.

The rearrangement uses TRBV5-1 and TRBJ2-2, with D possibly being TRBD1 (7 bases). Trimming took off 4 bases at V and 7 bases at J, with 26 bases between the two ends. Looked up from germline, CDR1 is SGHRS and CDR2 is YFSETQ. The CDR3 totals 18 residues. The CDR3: CASSQVGQRRGKGGELFF. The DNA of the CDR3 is TGCGCCAGCAGCCAGGTGGGACAGCGACGGGGGAAAGGCGGGGAGCTGTTTTTT.

The CDR3 reads CASTPRGQGAYGYTF. Written as DNA, the CDR3 is TGTGCCAGTACCCCCCGAGGGCAGGGGGCTTATGGCTACACCTTC. The V call is TRBV19, the J call TRBJ1-2, with 8 bases matching TRBD1. Germline values: CDR1 LNHDA, CDR2 SQIVND (reference sequence). The CDR3 consists of 15 residues. V shed 7 bases, J shed 5 bases, and the junction held 12 bases outside the gene matches.

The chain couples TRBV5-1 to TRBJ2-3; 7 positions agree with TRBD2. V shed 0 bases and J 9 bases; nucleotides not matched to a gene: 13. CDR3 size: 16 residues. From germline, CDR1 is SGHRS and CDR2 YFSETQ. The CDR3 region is CASSLVGGVPPKTQYF. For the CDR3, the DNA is TGCGCCAGCAGCTTGGTTGGGGGGGTCCCGCCTAAGACGCAGTATTTT.

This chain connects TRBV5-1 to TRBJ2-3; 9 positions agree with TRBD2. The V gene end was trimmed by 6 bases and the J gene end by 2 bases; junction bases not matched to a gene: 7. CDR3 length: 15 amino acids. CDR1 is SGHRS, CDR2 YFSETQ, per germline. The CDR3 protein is CASNPGLAHTDTQYF. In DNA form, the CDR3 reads TGCGCCAGCAACCCGGGACTAGCCCACACAGATACGCAGTATTTT.

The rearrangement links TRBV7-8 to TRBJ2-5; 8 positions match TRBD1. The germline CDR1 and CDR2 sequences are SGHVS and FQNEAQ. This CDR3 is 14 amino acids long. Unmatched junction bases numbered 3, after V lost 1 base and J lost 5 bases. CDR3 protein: CASSLGRGPETQYF. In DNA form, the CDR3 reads TGTGCCAGCAGCTTAGGCAGGGGGCCGGAGACCCAGTACTTC.

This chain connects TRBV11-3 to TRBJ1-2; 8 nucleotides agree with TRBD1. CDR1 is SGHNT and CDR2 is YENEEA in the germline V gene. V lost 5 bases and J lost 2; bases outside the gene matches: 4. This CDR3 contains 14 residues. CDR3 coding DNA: TGTGCCAGCAGCGCTGGACAGGGAAACTATGGCTACACCTTC. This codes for CASSAGQGNYGYTF. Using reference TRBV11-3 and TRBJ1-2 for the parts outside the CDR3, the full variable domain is EAGVVQSPRYKIIEKKQPVAFWCNPISGHNTLYWYLQNLGQGPELLIRYENEEAVDDSQLPKDRFSAERLKGVDSTLKIQPAELGDSAVYLCASSAGQGNYGYTFGSGTRLTVV.

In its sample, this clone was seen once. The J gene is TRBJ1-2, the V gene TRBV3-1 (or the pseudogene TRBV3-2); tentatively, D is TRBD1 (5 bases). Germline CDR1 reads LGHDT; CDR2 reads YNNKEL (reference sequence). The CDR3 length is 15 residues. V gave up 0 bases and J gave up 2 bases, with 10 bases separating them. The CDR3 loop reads CASSQEREGNYGYTF. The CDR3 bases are TGTGCCAGCAGCCAAGAAAGGGAGGGGAACTATGGCTACACCTTC.

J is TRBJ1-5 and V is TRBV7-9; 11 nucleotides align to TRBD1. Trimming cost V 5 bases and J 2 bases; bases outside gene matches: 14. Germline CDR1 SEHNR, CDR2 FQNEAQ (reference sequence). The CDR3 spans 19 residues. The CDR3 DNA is TGTGCCAGCAGCCCCGGACCGGGACAGGGGGTTTTCGGCAATCAGCCCCAGCATTTT. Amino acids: CASSPGPGQGVFGNQPQHF.

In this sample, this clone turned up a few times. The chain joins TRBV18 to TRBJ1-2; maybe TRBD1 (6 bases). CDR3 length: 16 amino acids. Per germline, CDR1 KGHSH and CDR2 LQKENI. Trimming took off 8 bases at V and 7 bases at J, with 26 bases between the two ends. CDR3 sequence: CASTLRDTTTGGGYTF. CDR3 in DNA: TGTGCCAGCACTCTCCGGGACACCACAACGGGGGGTGGCTACACCTTC.

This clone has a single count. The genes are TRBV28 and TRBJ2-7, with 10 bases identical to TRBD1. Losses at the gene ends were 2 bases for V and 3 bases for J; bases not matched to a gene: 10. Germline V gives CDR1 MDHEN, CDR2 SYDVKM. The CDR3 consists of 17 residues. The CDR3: CASSLSYTGQGNYEQYF. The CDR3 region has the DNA TGTGCCAGCAGTTTAAGTTACACGGGACAGGGGAACTACGAGCAGTACTTC.

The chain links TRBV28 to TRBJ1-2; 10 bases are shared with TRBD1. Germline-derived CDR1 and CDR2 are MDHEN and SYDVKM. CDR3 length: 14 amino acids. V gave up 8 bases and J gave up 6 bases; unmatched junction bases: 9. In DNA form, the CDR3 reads TGTGCCAGCCGGGGGACAGGGGAAAAGAATGGCTACACCTTC. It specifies CASRGTGEKNGYTF.

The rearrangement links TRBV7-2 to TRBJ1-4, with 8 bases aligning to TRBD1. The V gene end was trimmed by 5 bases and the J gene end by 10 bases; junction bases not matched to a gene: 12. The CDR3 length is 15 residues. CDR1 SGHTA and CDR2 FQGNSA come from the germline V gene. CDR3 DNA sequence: TGTGCCAGCAGCCTAACTCAGGGGGCGCGGAGAAAACTGTTTTTT. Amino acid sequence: CASSLTQGARRKLFF.

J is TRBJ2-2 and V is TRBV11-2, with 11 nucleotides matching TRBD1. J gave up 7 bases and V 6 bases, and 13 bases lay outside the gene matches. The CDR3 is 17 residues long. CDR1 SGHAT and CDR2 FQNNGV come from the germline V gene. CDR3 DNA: TGTGCCAGCAGGCCCGGAGGACAGGGGGCCATCATCGGGGAGCTGTTTTTT. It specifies CASRPGGQGAIIGELFF.